This T cell receptor (beta chain) was profiled in a study of low-dose radiotherapy and immunotherapy resistance in tumors. On the study more broadly: Every 2 weeks, cohort 1 got 0.5 Gy, reaching 6.5 Gy to the planning target volume.

Gene-specific TRAV and TRBV primers were used for first-strand cDNA, covering alpha and beta chains. The authors ran approximately 20 PCR cycles to amplify TCRs with a constant-region primer and V-primer adapter. From the reads, TCRdb called clonotypes with MiXCR, one entry per CDR3 protein. The sample includes about 100,000 distinct CDR3 sequences, around 20% of them seen just once. Time point meaning: after trial treatment. As for treatment: LDRT plus nivolumab, ipilimumab, low-dose cyclophosphamide and aspirin (RACIN trial). The study gave donors nivolumab, ipilimumab, aspirin, low-dose cyclophosphamide and low-dose radiotherapy. Trimming stripped 5 bases from V and 6 bases from J, with 8 bases between. This CDR3 is built from 12 residues. Germline V gene data show CDR1 as SGHAT and CDR2 as FQNNGV. This clonotype was found many times.

Sequencing was performed on PBMCs, taken after low-dose radiotherapy plus immunotherapy. V is TRBV11-2 and J is TRBJ2-1; D remains unclear. This receptor was identified in a male donor with prostate cancer. The CDR3 loop is CASSHTSNEQFF. CDR3 DNA: TGTGCCAGCAGCCACACGTCCAATGAGCAGTTCTTC.